A single sample gave rise to the 30 T cell receptor beta chains below, sequenced in a study of T cell repertoires in cytomegalovirus infection (dated by TCRdb to the late 2010s). Sequencing used an Illumina HiSeq 1500. The public reads were run again by TCRdb, first through fastp at Q25 and then through MiXCR, and only productive beta chains were kept. Every entry covers one CDR3 protein and lists the most common genes and DNA from its rows. The sample table records about 130,000 distinct CDR3 sequences; approximately 9.2% of these occur just once. The ten top clones hold over 9% of the sample. Sequenced: PBMCs. The receptor source for this set is a human donor in good health (CMV status not recorded). Some clones in this sample may be carry-over from other donors' samples.

This clonotype was counted at least ten times. J is TRBJ2-7 and V is TRBV6-2 or TRBV6-3, with D hard to call. This CDR3 has 13 amino acids. CDR1 MNHEY and CDR2 SVGEGT come from the germline V gene. The germline V and J ends were trimmed by 0 bases and 0 bases, with 3 bases remaining between them. CDR3 protein: CASSYSPSYEQYF. The CDR3 nucleotides are TGTGCCAGCAGTTACTCCCCCTCCTACGAGCAGTACTTC.

This clonotype was recorded a few times. The chain combines TRBV5-4 with TRBJ2-5; D possibly corresponds to TRBD2 (7 bases). V was trimmed by 4 bases and J by 5 bases, leaving 18 bases between them. Germline values: CDR1 SGHNT, CDR2 YYREEE (reference sequence). The CDR3 length is 15 residues. CDR3: CASSLVRGGRETQYF. The DNA for the CDR3 is TGTGCCAGCAGCCTGGTGAGGGGGGGCCGGGAGACCCAGTACTTC. The full variable domain, completed using reference TRBV5-4 and TRBJ2-5, is ETGVTQSPTHLIKTRGQQVTLRCSSQSGHNTVSWYQQALGQGPQFIFQYYREEENGRGNFPPRFSGLQFPNYSSELNVNALELDDSALYLCASSLVRGGRETQYFGPGTRLLVL.

In its sample, this clonotype was seen many times. The V gene is TRBV7-2, the J gene TRBJ1-3; D unresolved. The V and J ends lost 0 bases and 1 base respectively, with 1 base between them. Per the germline V gene, CDR1 is SGHTA and CDR2 is FQGNSA. The CDR3 has 13 amino acids. This chain's CDR3 is CASSLASGNTIYF. The CDR3 nucleotides are TGTGCCAGCAGCTTAGCTTCTGGAAACACCATATATTTT.

This CDR3 reads CSARDTSGTYTDTQYF. The CDR3 DNA is TGCAGTGCTAGAGATACTAGCGGAACCTACACAGATACGCAGTATTTT. The chain joins TRBV20-1 to TRBJ2-3, with TRBD2 matching over 8 bases. Germline V gene data show CDR1 as DFQATT and CDR2 as SNEGSKA (reference sequence). Unmatched junction bases numbered 7, after V lost 0 bases and J lost 2 bases. There are 16 residues in the CDR3.

The V call is TRBV29-1, the J call TRBJ1-1; weak D call: TRBD1 (6 bases). V was clipped by 7 bases and J by 3 bases, with 15 bases between them. The CDR3 sequence is 13 residues long. Germline CDR1 SQVTM, CDR2 ANQGSEA. The CDR3 reads CSGVGGFDTEAFF. In nucleotides, the CDR3 is TGCAGCGGCGTAGGGGGGTTTGACACTGAAGCTTTCTTT.

This chain links TRBV29-1 with TRBJ2-2; D remains unclear. Deletions cut 4 bases from V and 4 bases from J, with 4 bases between. Germline V gene data show CDR1 as SQVTM and CDR2 as ANQGSEA. This CDR3 has 11 residues. In DNA, the CDR3 is TGCAGCGTTGGCACCACCGGGGAGCTGTTTTTT. Translating gives CSVGTTGELFF.

This clonotype was detected many times. The V and J genes are TRBV20-1 and TRBJ1-2, with TRBD1 matching 7 bases. This CDR3 spans 16 amino acids. Germline lookup yields CDR1 DFQATT and CDR2 SNEGSKA (reference sequence). J was trimmed by 12 bases and V by 6 bases; bases with no gene match: 25. The CDR3: CSAAIPVTGTDDLNTF. The CDR3 coding sequence is TGCAGTGCCGCGATACCAGTAACCGGGACAGACGACTTGAACACCTTC.

The rearrangement joins TRBV2 to TRBJ1-5; D remains ambiguous. The CDR3 length is 13 residues. Germline V gene data show CDR1 as SNHLY and CDR2 as FYNNEI. With 3 bases removed from V and 4 bases from J, the gap between germline ends came to 7 bases. CDR3: CASSDTGNQPQHF. CDR3 coding DNA: TGTGCCAGCAGTGATACTGGAAATCAGCCCCAGCATTTT.

This clonotype was observed many times. The rearrangement uses TRBV7-2 and TRBJ1-1; maybe TRBD1 (5 bases). CDR1 and CDR2 (germline): SGHTA, FQGNSA. V was shortened by 3 bases and J by 6 bases, with 8 bases between the two germline ends. The length of the CDR3 is 12 residues. Here the CDR3 reads CASSFDSPEAFF. The CDR3 region has the DNA TGTGCCAGCAGCTTCGACAGCCCTGAAGCTTTCTTT. The full variable domain, completed using reference TRBV7-2 and TRBJ1-1, is GAGVSQSPSNKVTEKGKDVELRCDPISGHTALYWYRQSLGQGLEFLIYFQGNSAPDKSGLPSDRFSAERTGGSVSTLTIQRTQQEDSAVYLCASSFDSPEAFFGQGTRLTVV.

This chain uses TRBV15 with TRBJ2-7, with TRBD1 identical over 8 bases. Germline CDR1 is LNHNV and CDR2 is YYDKDF (reference sequence). The CDR3 has 14 residues. The trim removed 6 bases at V and 7 bases at J, leaving 11 bases unmatched. CDR3 DNA sequence: TGTGCCACCAGTCCCGCGACAGGGGAGTGGGAGCAGTACTTC. Protein: CATSPATGEWEQYF.

This clonotype was seen a handful of times. The V gene is TRBV5-4, the J gene TRBJ2-1, with TRBD1 identical over 9 bases. This CDR3 has 13 amino acids. Germline CDR1 reads SGHNT; CDR2 reads YYREEE (reference sequence). V shed 3 bases and J 10 bases; nucleotides not matched to a gene: 5. The CDR3 DNA reads TGTGCCAGCAGCTCACAAACAGGGGGCGAGCAGTTCTTC. Residues: CASSSQTGGEQFF.

This clonotype was seen at least ten times. V and J are TRBV12-3 or TRBV12-4 and TRBJ2-7; TRBD2 agrees at 9 bases. Losses at the gene ends were 1 base for V and 0 bases for J; bases not matched to a gene: 10. This CDR3 spans 18 amino acids. DNA of the CDR3: TGTGCCAGCAGTTTAGAGGGTAGCGGGGGCTATACCTCCTACGAGCAGTACTTC. It yields the protein CASSLEGSGGYTSYEQYF.

A word on this clonotype: Just one base apart from a much larger clone, this may be a read error. The J gene is TRBJ2-5, the V gene TRBV5-4; 8 bases fit TRBD1. Germline V gene data show CDR1 as SGHNT and CDR2 as YYREEE (reference sequence). Trimming at V came to 0 bases and at J to 3 bases, leaving 4 bases not matched to a gene. This CDR3 has 15 residues. In DNA form, the CDR3 reads TGTGCCAGCAGCTTGGACTCGACAGGGGAAGAGACCCAGTACTTC. Protein sequence: CASSLDSTGEETQYF.

The gene calls are TRBV20-1 and TRBJ2-1; 8 nucleotides align to TRBD2. The ends lost 1 base at V and 8 bases at J; junction bases unmatched: 13. The CDR3 has 16 residues. Germline-derived CDR1 and CDR2 are DFQATT and SNEGSKA (reference sequence). The CDR3 reads CSARVMSGGSWDEQFF. CDR3 sequence (DNA): TGCAGTGCTAGAGTGATGAGCGGGGGATCTTGGGATGAGCAGTTCTTC.

The rearrangement uses TRBV6-2 or TRBV6-3 and TRBJ1-1; 7 nucleotides align to TRBD1. V dropped 10 bases and J dropped 4; count of bases not matched to a gene: 9. Germline V gene data show CDR1 as MNHEY and CDR2 as SVGEGT. The CDR3 totals 13 residues. The CDR3, as DNA: TGTGCCATCGACAGGGCTATGGGCACTGAAGCTTTCTTT. This gives the protein CAIDRAMGTEAFF.

This clonotype was detected only a few times. The chain uses TRBV20-1 and TRBJ1-4, with TRBD1 as a possible D gene (5 bases). Trimming shortened V by 6 bases and J by 8 bases, and 16 bases separated the two germline ends. Per the germline V gene, CDR1 is DFQATT and CDR2 is SNEGSKA (reference sequence). CDR3 length: 13 amino acids. The CDR3 region has the DNA TGCAGTGCCTCCCGATCGGGGGGGGAAAAACTGTTTTTT. Its translation: CSASRSGGEKLFF.

This clonotype was found many times. This chain connects TRBV7-2 to TRBJ2-7; 7 bases match TRBD1. Germline lookup yields CDR1 SGHTA and CDR2 FQGNSA. V lost 2 bases and J lost 2; bases outside the gene matches: 3. The CDR3 runs to 14 residues. The chain's CDR3 is CASSLWDSTYEQYF. Written as DNA, the CDR3 is TGTGCCAGCAGCTTATGGGACAGTACCTACGAGCAGTACTTC.

This clonotype appeared many times. The CDR3 coding sequence is TGTGCCAGCAGCTTAATGGGCACAGATACGCAGTATTTT. As protein: CASSLMGTDTQYF. The chain links TRBV5-6 to TRBJ2-3; D gene unclear. V lost 2 bases to trimming and J lost 1 base, with 5 bases between them. CDR3 length: 13 amino acids. CDR1 and CDR2 from the germline V gene are SGHDT and YYEEEE.

This clonotype occurred many times. The rearrangement uses TRBV18 and TRBJ2-5; D could derive from TRBD1 or TRBD2 (5 bases each). Trimming shortened V by 6 bases and J by 1 base, and 15 bases separated the two germline ends. Germline lookup yields CDR1 KGHSH and CDR2 LQKENI. This CDR3 has 15 residues. DNA of the CDR3: TGTGCCAGCTCGACTCGAGGGGTTCGCCAAGAGACCCAGTACTTC. Its protein product is CASSTRGVRQETQYF.

This clonotype was seen at least ten times. V and J are TRBV6-5 and TRBJ2-7; 8 positions agree with TRBD1. Germline V lookup: CDR1 MNHEY, CDR2 SVGAGI. The CDR3 sequence is 14 residues long. The V segment lost 6 bases and the J segment 2 bases; nucleotides outside the gene matches: 6. In DNA form, the CDR3 reads TGTGCCAGCAGGAACCGGGACAGGCCCTACGAGCAGTACTTC. This sequence encodes CASRNRDRPYEQYF.

This clonotype was picked up many times. The chain is built from TRBV6-2 or TRBV6-3 and TRBJ1-5; a possible D gene is TRBD1 (6 bases). CDR1 is MNHEY and CDR2 is SVGEGT in the germline V gene. CDR3 size: 18 residues. V was cut by 2 bases and J by 0 bases, with 17 bases left in between. The CDR3 bases are TGTGCCAGCAGTTACCTCCCGGGGCAGGGGCATAGCAATCAGCCCCAGCATTTT. Translating gives CASSYLPGQGHSNQPQHF.

V and J are TRBV18 and TRBJ1-1; TRBD1 is a possible D gene (6 bases). Germline CDR1 reads KGHSH; CDR2 reads LQKENI. This CDR3 has 15 amino acids. The ends were cut back, 3 bases at V and 1 base at J, with 12 bases in the middle. This chain's CDR3 is CASSPQGQKNTEAFF. The DNA of the CDR3 is TGTGCCAGCTCACCCCAGGGACAAAAGAACACTGAAGCTTTCTTT. The full variable domain, completed using reference TRBV18 and TRBJ1-1, is NAGVMQNPRHLVRRRGQEARLRCSPMKGHSHVYWYRQLPEEGLKFMVYLQKENIIDESGMPKERFSAEFPKEGPSILRIQQVVRGDSAAYFCASSPQGQKNTEAFFGQGTRLTVV.

This clonotype was seen ten or more times. V and J are TRBV5-6 and TRBJ2-3; 8 positions match TRBD1. Unmatched junction bases numbered 9, after V lost 2 bases and J lost 4 bases. Looked up from germline, CDR1 is SGHDT and CDR2 is YYEEEE. This CDR3 contains 16 residues. CDR3 DNA sequence: TGTGCCAGCAGCTTAGCCCAGGGGGCCGCCGCAGATACGCAGTATTTT. Translation gives CASSLAQGAAADTQYF.

This clonotype has at least ten counts. The chain has TRBV7-2 and TRBJ1-2; D is uncertain. This CDR3 region has 14 residues. The V gene lost 3 bases and the J gene lost 2 bases, with 10 bases spanning the gap. Germline CDR1 reads SGHTA; CDR2 reads FQGNSA. DNA for the CDR3: TGTGCCAGCAGCTTGGAGGTTTTAAACTATGGCTACACCTTC. It is translated as CASSLEVLNYGYTF.

This clonotype was recorded at least ten times. This rearrangement joins TRBV2 to TRBJ1-1; 9 bases align to TRBD1. The CDR3 has 14 residues. Trimming removed 6 bases from V and 6 bases from J; junction bases left unmatched: 8. Germline loops: CDR1 SNHLY, CDR2 FYNNEI. CDR3: CASRGQGGTAEAFF. Here the CDR3 DNA reads TGTGCCAGCAGGGGACAGGGAGGAACAGCTGAAGCTTTCTTT. Full variable domain (remainder filled in from reference TRBV2 and TRBJ1-1): EPEVTQTPSHQVTQMGQEVILRCVPISNHLYFYWYRQILGQKVEFLVSFYNNEISEKSEIFDDQFSVERPDGSNFTLKIRSTKLEDSAMYFCASRGQGGTAEAFFGQGTRLTVV.

This clonotype occurred many times. V gene TRBV5-1 combines with J gene TRBJ2-7; 15 nucleotides match TRBD2. Germline V gene lookup returns CDR1 SGHRS and CDR2 YFSETQ. The CDR3 has 15 residues. With 3 bases clipped from V and 7 bases from J, the junction kept 5 bases outside the gene matches. The CDR3 nucleotides are TGCGCCAGCAGCTCGGGGACTAGCGGGGGGAGAGAGCAGTACTTC. This codes for CASSSGTSGGREQYF.

V usage is TRBV5-4 and J usage is TRBJ1-2; no clear D. V lost 0 bases and J 7 bases, leaving 10 bases between the germline ends. Germline CDR1 SGHNT, CDR2 YYREEE (reference sequence). The CDR3 is made up of 13 amino acids. The CDR3 loop reads CASSLAWSSGYTF. The CDR3, as DNA: TGTGCCAGCAGCTTGGCCTGGAGTTCTGGCTACACCTTC.

This clonotype has ten or more counts. The chain employs TRBV25-1 and TRBJ2-7; D is ambiguous. V dropped 3 bases and J dropped 6 bases, with 9 bases sitting between them. Germline lookup yields CDR1 MGHDK and CDR2 SYGVNS. The CDR3 runs 12 residues. This chain's CDR3 is CASSDFALEQYF. The CDR3 DNA reads as TGTGCCAGCAGTGATTTCGCCCTCGAGCAGTACTTC.

This clonotype was observed at least ten times. The chain uses TRBV28 and TRBJ2-1, with 8 bases identical to TRBD1. The V segment lost 5 bases and the J segment 7 bases; nucleotides outside the gene matches: 10. CDR1 and CDR2 (germline): MDHEN, SYDVKM. The CDR3 length is 15 residues. The DNA for the CDR3 is TGTGCCAGCAGTCCCCGGGACAGGAGGGGAAATGAGCAGTTCTTC. It is translated as CASSPRDRRGNEQFF. Full variable domain (remainder filled in from reference TRBV28 and TRBJ2-1): DVKVTQSSRYLVKRTGEKVFLECVQDMDHENMFWYRQDPGLGLRLIYFSYDVKMKEKGDIPEGYSVSREKKERFSLILESASTNQTSMYLCASSPRDRRGNEQFFGPGTRLTVL.

This clonotype was counted ten times or more. This chain connects TRBV28 to TRBJ1-1; the match to TRBD1 covers 7 bases. The junction had 10 bases not matched to a gene; V was cut back by 10 bases and J by 8 bases. From germline, CDR1 is MDHEN and CDR2 SYDVKM. The CDR3 covers 12 residues. The CDR3 is CATRTGLPEAFF. The CDR3 DNA follows: TGTGCCACCCGGACAGGTCTTCCGGAAGCTTTCTTT.